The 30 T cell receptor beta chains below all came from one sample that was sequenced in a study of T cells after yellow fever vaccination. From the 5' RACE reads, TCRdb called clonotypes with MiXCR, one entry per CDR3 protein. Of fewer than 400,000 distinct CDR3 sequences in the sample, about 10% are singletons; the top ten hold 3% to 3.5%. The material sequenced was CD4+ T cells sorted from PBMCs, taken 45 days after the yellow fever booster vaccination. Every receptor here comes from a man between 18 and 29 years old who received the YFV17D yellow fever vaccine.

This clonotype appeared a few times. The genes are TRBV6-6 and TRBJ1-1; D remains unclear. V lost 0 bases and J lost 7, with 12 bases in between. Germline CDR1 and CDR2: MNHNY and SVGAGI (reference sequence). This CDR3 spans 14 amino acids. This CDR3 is CASSYSPDMSEAFF. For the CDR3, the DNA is TGTGCCAGCAGTTACTCTCCAGACATGAGTGAAGCTTTCTTT.

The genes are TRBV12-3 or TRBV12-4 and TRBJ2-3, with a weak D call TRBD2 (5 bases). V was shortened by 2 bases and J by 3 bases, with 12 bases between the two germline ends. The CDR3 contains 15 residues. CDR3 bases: TGTGCCAGCAGTTTATTCGAGCGAGGGACAGATACGCAGTATTTT. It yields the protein CASSLFERGTDTQYF.

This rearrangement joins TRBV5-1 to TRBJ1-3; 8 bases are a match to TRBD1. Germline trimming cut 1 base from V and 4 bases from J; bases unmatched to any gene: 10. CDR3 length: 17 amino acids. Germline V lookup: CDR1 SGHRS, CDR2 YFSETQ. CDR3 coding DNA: TGCGCCAGCAGCTTGACAGGGGGGGACGGTGGCGGAAACACCATATATTTT. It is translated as CASSLTGGDGGGNTIYF. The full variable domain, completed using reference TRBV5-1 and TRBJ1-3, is KAGVTQTPRYLIKTRGQQVTLSCSPISGHRSVSWYQQTPGQGLQFLFEYFSETQRNKGNFPGRFSGRQFSNSRSEMNVSTLELGDSALYLCASSLTGGDGGGNTIYFGEGSWLTVV.

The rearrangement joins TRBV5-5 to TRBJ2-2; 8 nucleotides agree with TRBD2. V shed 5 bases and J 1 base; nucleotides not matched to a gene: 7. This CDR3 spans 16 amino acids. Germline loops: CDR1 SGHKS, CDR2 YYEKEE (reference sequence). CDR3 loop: CASSPGGGLNTGELFF. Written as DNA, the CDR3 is TGTGCCAGCAGTCCCGGCGGGGGGCTGAACACCGGGGAGCTGTTTTTT. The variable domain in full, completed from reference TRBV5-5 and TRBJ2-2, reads DAGVTQSPTHLIKTRGQQVTLRCSPISGHKSVSWYQQVLGQGPQFIFQYYEKEERGRGNFPDRFSARQFPNYSSELNVNALLLGDSALYLCASSPGGGLNTGELFFGEGSRLTVL.

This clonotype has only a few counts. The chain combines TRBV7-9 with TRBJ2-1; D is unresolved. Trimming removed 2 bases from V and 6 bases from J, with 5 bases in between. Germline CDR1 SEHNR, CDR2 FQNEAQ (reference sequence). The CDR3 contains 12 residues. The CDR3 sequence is CASSLFPNEQFF. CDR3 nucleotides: TGTGCCAGCAGCTTATTCCCCAATGAGCAGTTCTTC. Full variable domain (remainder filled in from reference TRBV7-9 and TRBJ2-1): DTGVSQNPRHKITKRGQNVTFRCDPISEHNRLYWYRQTLGQGPEFLTYFQNEAQLEKSRLLSDRFSAERPKGSFSTLEIQRTEQGDSAMYLCASSLFPNEQFFGPGTRLTVL.

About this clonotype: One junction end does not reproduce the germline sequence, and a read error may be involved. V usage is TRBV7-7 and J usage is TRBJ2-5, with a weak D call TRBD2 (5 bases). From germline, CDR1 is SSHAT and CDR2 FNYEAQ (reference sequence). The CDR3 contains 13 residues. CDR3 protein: CASSSHGVETQYF. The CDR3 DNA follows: TGTGCTAGCAGCTCGCACGGGGTAGAGACCCAGTACTTC. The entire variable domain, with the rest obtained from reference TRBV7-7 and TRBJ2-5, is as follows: GAGVSQSPRYKVTKRGQDVTLRCDPISSHATLYWYQQALGQGPEFLTYFNYEAQPDKSGLPSDRFSAERPEGSISTLTIQRTEQRDSAMYRCASSSHGVETQYFGPGTRLLVL.

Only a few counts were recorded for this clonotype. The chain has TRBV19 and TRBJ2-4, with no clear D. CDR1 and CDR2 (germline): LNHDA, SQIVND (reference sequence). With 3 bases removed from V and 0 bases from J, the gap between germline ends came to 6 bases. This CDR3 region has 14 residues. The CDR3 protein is CASSMVEAKNIQYF. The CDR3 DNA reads TGTGCCAGTAGTATGGTAGAAGCCAAAAACATTCAGTACTTC.

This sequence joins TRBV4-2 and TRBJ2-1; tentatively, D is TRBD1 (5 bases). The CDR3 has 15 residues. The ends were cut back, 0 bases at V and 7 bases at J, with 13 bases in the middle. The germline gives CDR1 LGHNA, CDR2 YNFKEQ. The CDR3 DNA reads TGTGCCAGCAGCCAAGAGGTATGGGGCGAAAATGAGCAGTTCTTC. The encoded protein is CASSQEVWGENEQFF.

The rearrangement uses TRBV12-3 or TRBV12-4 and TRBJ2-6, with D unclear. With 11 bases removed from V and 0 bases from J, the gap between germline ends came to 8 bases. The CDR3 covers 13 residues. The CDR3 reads CAGSNSGANVLTF. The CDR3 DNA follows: TGTGCCGGCTCAAACTCTGGGGCCAACGTCCTGACTTTC.

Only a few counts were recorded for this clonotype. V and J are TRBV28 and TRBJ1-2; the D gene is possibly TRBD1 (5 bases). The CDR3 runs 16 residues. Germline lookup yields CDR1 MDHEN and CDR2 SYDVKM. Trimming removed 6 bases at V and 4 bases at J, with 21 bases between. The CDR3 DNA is TGTGCCAGCAGCTCGGGGGAACAACTTACACTCTATGGCTACACCTTC. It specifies CASSSGEQLTLYGYTF.

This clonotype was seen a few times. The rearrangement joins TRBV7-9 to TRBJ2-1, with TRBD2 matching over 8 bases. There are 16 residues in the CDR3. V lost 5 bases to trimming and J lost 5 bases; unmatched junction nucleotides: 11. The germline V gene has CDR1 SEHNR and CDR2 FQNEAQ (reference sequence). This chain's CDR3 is CASSELVLAGHNEQFF. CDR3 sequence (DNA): TGTGCCAGCAGCGAGCTGGTCCTAGCGGGCCACAATGAGCAGTTCTTC.

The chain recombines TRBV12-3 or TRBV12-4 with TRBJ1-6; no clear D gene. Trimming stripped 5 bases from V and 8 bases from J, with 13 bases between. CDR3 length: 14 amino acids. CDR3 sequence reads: CASSPPGGYSPLHF. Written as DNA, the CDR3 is TGTGCCAGCAGTCCACCTGGAGGGTATTCACCCCTCCACTTT.

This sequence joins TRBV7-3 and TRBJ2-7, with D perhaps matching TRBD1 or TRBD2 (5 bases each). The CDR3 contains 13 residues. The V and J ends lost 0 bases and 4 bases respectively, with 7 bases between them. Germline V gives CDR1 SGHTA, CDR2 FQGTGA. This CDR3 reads CASSLTREYEQYF. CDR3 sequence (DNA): TGTGCCAGCAGCTTAACCAGGGAGTACGAGCAGTACTTC.

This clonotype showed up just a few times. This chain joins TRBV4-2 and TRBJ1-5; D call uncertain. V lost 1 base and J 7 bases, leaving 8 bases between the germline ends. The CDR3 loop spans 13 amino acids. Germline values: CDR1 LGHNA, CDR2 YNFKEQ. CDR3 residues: CASSQVSIQPQHF. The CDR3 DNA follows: TGTGCCAGCAGCCAAGTCTCCATCCAGCCCCAGCATTTT.

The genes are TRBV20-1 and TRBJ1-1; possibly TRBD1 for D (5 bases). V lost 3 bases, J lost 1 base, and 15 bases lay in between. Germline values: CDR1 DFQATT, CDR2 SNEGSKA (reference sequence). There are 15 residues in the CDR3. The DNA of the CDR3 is TGCAGTGCTAGGATGGGGCCGAACCCGAACACTGAAGCTTTCTTT. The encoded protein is CSARMGPNPNTEAFF.

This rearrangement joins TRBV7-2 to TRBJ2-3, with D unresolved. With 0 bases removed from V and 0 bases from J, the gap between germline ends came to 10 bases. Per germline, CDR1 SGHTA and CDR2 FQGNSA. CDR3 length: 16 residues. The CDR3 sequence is CASSLAGEISTDTQYF. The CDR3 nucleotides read TGTGCCAGCAGCTTAGCTGGCGAGATTAGCACAGATACGCAGTATTTT. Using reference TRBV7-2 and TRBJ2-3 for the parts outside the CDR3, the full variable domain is GAGVSQSPSNKVTEKGKDVELRCDPISGHTALYWYRQSLGQGLEFLIYFQGNSAPDKSGLPSDRFSAERTGGSVSTLTIQRTQQEDSAVYLCASSLAGEISTDTQYFGPGTRLTVL.

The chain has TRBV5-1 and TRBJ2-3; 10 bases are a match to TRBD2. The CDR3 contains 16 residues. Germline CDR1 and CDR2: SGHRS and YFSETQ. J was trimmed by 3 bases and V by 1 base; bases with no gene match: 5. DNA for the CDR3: TGCGCCAGCAGCTTGTTTAGCGGGGGGATTACAGATACGCAGTATTTT. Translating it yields CASSLFSGGITDTQYF.

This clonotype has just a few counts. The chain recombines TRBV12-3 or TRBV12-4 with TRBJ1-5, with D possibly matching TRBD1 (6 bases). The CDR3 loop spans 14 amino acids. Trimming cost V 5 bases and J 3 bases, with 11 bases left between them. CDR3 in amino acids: CASSLQGDNQPQHF. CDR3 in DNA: TGTGCCAGCAGTCTACAGGGAGACAATCAGCCCCAGCATTTT.

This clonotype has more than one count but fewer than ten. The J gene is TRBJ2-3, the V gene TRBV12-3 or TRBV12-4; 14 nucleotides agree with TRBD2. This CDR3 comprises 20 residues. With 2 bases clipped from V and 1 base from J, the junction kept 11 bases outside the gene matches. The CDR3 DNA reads TGTGCCAGCAGTTTAAGGCCCCGACTAGCGGGGGGGGAGGGCACAGATACGCAGTATTTT. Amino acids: CASSLRPRLAGGEGTDTQYF.

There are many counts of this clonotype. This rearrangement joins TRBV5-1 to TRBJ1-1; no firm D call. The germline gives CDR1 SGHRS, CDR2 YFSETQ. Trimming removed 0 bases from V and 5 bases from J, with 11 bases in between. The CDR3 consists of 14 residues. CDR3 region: CASSLGTGRTEAFF. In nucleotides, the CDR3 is TGCGCCAGCAGCTTGGGAACGGGAAGGACTGAAGCTTTCTTT.

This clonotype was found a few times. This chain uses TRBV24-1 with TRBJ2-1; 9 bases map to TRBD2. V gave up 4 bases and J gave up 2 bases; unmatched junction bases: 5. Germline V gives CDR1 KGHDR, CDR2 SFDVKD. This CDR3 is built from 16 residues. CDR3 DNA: TGTGCCACCAGTGACAATAGCGGGGGCGCCTACAATGAGCAGTTCTTC. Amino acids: CATSDNSGGAYNEQFF.

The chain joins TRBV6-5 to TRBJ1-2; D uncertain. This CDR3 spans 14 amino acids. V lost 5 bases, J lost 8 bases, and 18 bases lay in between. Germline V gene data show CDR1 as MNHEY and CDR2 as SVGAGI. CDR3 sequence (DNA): TGTGCCAGCAGTCGGGGTATACGGGATGCGGGCTACACCTTC. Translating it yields CASSRGIRDAGYTF.

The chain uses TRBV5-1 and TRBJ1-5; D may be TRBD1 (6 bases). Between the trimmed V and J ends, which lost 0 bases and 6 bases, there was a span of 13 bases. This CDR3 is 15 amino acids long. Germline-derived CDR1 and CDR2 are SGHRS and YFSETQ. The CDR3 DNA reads TGCGCCAGCAGCTTGGAGACAGGCCGGGGTCAGCCCCAGCATTTT. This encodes CASSLETGRGQPQHF.

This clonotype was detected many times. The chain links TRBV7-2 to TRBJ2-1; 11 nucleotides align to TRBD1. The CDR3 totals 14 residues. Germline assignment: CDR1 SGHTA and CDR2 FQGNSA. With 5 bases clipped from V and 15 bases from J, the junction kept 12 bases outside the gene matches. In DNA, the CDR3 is TGTGCCAGCAGCGCCCGGACAGGGGGCCGGGAGGTGTTCTTC. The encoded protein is CASSARTGGREVFF.

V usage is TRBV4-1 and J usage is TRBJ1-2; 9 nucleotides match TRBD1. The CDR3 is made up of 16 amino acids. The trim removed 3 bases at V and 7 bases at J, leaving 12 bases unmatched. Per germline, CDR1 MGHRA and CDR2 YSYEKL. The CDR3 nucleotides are TGCGCCAGCAGCCAGGCCCCCACCTTGACAGGGGGTGGCTACACCTTC. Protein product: CASSQAPTLTGGGYTF.

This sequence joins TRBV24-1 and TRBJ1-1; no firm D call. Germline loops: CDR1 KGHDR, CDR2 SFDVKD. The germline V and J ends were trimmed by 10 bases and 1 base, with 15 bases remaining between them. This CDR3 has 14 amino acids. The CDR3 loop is CATSRDGPNTEAFF. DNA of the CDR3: TGTGCCACTTCCCGAGACGGTCCGAACACTGAAGCTTTCTTT.

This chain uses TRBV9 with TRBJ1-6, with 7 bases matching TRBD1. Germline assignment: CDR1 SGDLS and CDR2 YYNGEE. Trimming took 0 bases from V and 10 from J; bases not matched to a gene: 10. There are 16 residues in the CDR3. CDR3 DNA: TGTGCCAGCAGCGTAGCCCCCCTGCAGGGGGGCTCACCCCTCCACTTT. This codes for CASSVAPLQGGSPLHF.

DNA for the CDR3: TGTGCCAGCAGTTTAGACTTCGTGGGCCAAACTTTCTTT. This translates into CASSLDFVGQTFF. The gene calls are TRBV12-3 or TRBV12-4 and TRBJ1-1; D unresolved. V lost 1 base and J 12 bases, leaving 15 bases between the germline ends. The CDR3 is made up of 13 amino acids.

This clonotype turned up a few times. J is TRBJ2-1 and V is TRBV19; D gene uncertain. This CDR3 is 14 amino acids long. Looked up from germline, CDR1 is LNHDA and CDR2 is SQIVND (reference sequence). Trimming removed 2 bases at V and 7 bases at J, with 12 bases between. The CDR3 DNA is TGTGCCAGTAGTATAAGTCAGGCCATGAATGAGCAGTTCTTC. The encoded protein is CASSISQAMNEQFF.

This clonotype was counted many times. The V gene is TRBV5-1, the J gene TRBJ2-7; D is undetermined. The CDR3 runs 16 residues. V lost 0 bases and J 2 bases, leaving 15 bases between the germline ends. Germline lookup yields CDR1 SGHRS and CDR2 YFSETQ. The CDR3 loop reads CASSLEGTNNPYEQYF. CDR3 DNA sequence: TGCGCCAGCAGCTTGGAGGGAACGAATAATCCCTACGAGCAGTACTTC.